A selection of T cell receptor beta chains follows, all from one sample in a study of PD-1 blockade in classical Hodgkin lymphoma. Produced via immunoSEQ multiplex PCR; TCRdb's table is partial and in-frame only. The sample consists of over 11,000 clones, around 78% of them appearing once. Sequencing used peripheral blood mononuclear cells (PBMCs), obtained before the second cycle of nivolumab. The receptors derive from a human donor with classical Hodgkin lymphoma. The CDR3 runs from the conserved cysteine through the conserved F or W. The order of the fields is V gene, D gene, J gene, clone size, CDR3 protein, CDR3 DNA. The D gene is left open where the match is weak. Clone size, where shown, is once, few, many, or a class for clones that have expanded.

v_gene: TRBV18
d_gene: NA
j_gene: TRBJ1-2
abundance: NA
CDR3aa: CASSPTPTTGLYGYTF
CDR3nt: TGTGCCAGCTCACCAACCCCCACAACAGGGCTATATGGCTACACCTTC

v_gene: TRBV10-3
d_gene: NA
j_gene: TRBJ2-3
abundance: NA
CDR3aa: CAISESVRISATDTQYF
CDR3nt: TGTGCCATCAGTGAGTCCGTTAGGATTAGCGCCACAGATACGCAGTATTTT

v_gene: TRBV5-1
d_gene: TRBD2
j_gene: TRBJ2-3
abundance: NA
CDR3aa: CASRTSGASGTQYF
CDR3nt: TGCGCCAGCAGGACTAGCGGGGCTTCGGGTACGCAGTATTTT

v_gene: TRBV28
d_gene: NA
j_gene: TRBJ1-3
abundance: NA
CDR3aa: CASIPPLGGFGNTIYF
CDR3nt: TGTGCCAGCATACCCCCTCTCGGGGGGTTTGGAAACACCATATATTTT

v_gene: TRBV11-2
d_gene: NA
j_gene: TRBJ1-1
abundance: NA
CDR3aa: CASSPVSGEGTEAFF
CDR3nt: TGTGCCAGCAGCCCCGTATCAGGCGAGGGCACTGAAGCTTTCTTT

v_gene: TRBV2
d_gene: NA
j_gene: TRBJ1-2
abundance: NA
CDR3aa: CASSEATGSGYTF
CDR3nt: TGTGCCAGCAGTGAGGCGACAGGTTCCGGCTACACCTTC

v_gene: TRBV4-3
d_gene: NA
j_gene: TRBJ2-3
abundance: few
CDR3aa: CATARLGADTQYF
CDR3nt: TGCGCCACCGCCCGCTTGGGGGCGGATACGCAGTATTTT

v_gene: TRBV13
d_gene: TRBD1
j_gene: TRBJ1-1
abundance: NA
CDR3aa: CASSLDREAFF
CDR3nt: TGTGCCAGCAGCTTGGACAGGGAGGCTTTCTTT

v_gene: TRBV27
d_gene: NA
j_gene: TRBJ2-5
abundance: few
CDR3aa: CASSLLGRGGETQYF
CDR3nt: TGTGCCAGCAGTCTCCTTGGGAGAGGGGGGGAGACCCAGTACTTC

v_gene: TRBV11-2
d_gene: NA
j_gene: TRBJ2-7
abundance: few
CDR3aa: CASSLSGHRGEQYF
CDR3nt: TGTGCCAGCAGCTTGAGCGGACACCGCGGCGAGCAGTACTTC

v_gene: TRBV28
d_gene: TRBD1
j_gene: TRBJ1-1
abundance: NA
CDR3aa: CASSLGTGGTEAFF
CDR3nt: TGTGCCAGCAGTTTAGGGACAGGGGGCACTGAAGCTTTCTTT

v_gene: TRBV9
d_gene: TRBD1
j_gene: TRBJ2-7
abundance: NA
CDR3aa: CASSEGTGFTYEQYF
CDR3nt: TGTGCCAGCAGCGAGGGGACAGGGTTCACCTACGAGCAGTACTTC

v_gene: TRBV6-6
d_gene: NA
j_gene: TRBJ2-5
abundance: NA
CDR3aa: CASSRDGRYETQYF
CDR3nt: TGTGCCAGCAGTAGAGACGGACGTTACGAGACCCAGTACTTC

v_gene: TRBV10-2
d_gene: NA
j_gene: TRBJ2-6
abundance: NA
CDR3aa: CASSPLWANVLTF
CDR3nt: TGCGCCAGCAGTCCCCTGTGGGCCAACGTCCTGACTTTC

v_gene: TRBV6-5
d_gene: TRBD1
j_gene: TRBJ1-6
abundance: NA
CDR3aa: CASSLTGAANSPLHF
CDR3nt: TGTGCCAGCAGTCTGACAGGGGCGGCTAATTCACCCCTCCACTTT